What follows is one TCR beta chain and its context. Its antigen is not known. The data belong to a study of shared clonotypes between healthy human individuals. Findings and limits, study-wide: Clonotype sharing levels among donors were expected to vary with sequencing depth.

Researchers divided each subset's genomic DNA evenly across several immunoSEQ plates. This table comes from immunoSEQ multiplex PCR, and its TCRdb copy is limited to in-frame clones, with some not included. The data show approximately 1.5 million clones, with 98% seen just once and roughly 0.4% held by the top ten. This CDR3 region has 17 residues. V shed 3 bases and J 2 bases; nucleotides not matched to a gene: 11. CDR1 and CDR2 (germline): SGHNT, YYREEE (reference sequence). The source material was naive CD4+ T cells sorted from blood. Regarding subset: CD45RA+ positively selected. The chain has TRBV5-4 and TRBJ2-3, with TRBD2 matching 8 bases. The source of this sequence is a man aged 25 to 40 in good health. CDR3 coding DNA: TGTGCCAGCAGCTCGGGGGGGGGAATCCCCCTCACAGATACGCAGTATTTT. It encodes CASSSGGGIPLTDTQYF. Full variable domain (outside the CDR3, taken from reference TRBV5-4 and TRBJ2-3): ETGVTQSPTHLIKTRGQQVTLRCSSQSGHNTVSWYQQALGQGPQFIFQYYREEENGRGNFPPRFSGLQFPNYSSELNVNALELDDSALYLCASSSGGGIPLTDTQYFGPGTRLTVL.